This TCR beta chain was captured in a study of cytomegalovirus exposure and HLA in healthy donors. The germline CDR1 and CDR2 sequences are SGDLS and YYNGEE. This CDR3 has 13 amino acids. Trimming cost V 3 bases and J 1 base; bases outside gene matches: 1. Primers for the PCR totalled 60 Vbeta and 13 Jbeta. Measured with immunoSEQ multiplex PCR; TCRdb has only the in-frame clones, and not every one. The sample has more than 90,000 clones; around 81% are singletons. V usage is TRBV9 and J usage is TRBJ2-7; 7 bases align to TRBD1. Sequencing was performed on PBMCs. This TCR came from a woman in her 70s in good health and CMV-seropositive. DNA of the CDR3: TGTGCCAGCAGCGCGGGACAGTCCTACGAGCAGTACTTC. Translated: CASSAGQSYEQYF.